This TCR beta chain was obtained from a study of blood T cell repertoires in COVID-19. About the research overall: The study drew acute and convalescent COVID-19 samples from the United States, Italy and Spain. T cells, B-cell-depleted T cells, or PBMCs provided the cDNA or gDNA that served as material.

The CDR3 runs to 12 residues. The V gene's germline CDR1 is MNHEY and CDR2 SVGAGI. V lost 7 bases, J lost 5 bases, and 8 bases lay in between. Per the original data handling: The assay estimated nucleated cells by amplifying reference gene primers. Only in-frame clones appear in the TCRdb table, and some are missing; sequencing was by immunoSEQ multiplex PCR. Clonal size and the V and J genes are those of that table, whereas D and trimming came from the DNA. The sample has approximately 150,000 clones, roughly 80% seen once. This TCR came from a man aged 50 to 60 with active or convalescent COVID-19. The sequenced sample consisted of peripheral blood. The rearrangement links TRBV6-5 to TRBJ2-2; D is ambiguous. CDR3 sequence (DNA): TGTGCCAGCACCTCCGGGACCGGGGAGCTGTTTTTT. This sequence encodes CASTSGTGELFF.